The sequence of this T cell receptor (beta chain) was determined in a study of vaccination effects on CD4 cells after COVID-19. Antigen-specific CD4+ T cells were expanded (with viral peptide pools) by the ViraFEST assay ahead of sequencing. Subsequent to a culture period of 10 days, CD4+ T cells were isolated. Each participant was given two doses of one vaccine (BNT162b2 or mRNA-1273). Each culture had half its medium swapped for IL-2 medium on days 3 and 7. Germline V gives CDR1 MNHEY, CDR2 SVGAGI. The V segment lost 4 bases and the J segment 2 bases; nucleotides outside the gene matches: 5. This CDR3 spans 15 amino acids. To note about this clone: Its antigen is still unknown.

Produced via immunoSEQ multiplex PCR; TCRdb's table is partial and in-frame only. The table lists tens of thousands of clones, around 80% of them singletons. The J gene is TRBJ2-3, the V gene TRBV6-5, with 8 bases that match TRBD1. Sequenced here: CD4+ T cells from PBMCs cultured with HCoV-229E spike peptides, sampled after COVID-19 vaccination. The TCR originated in a human donor who received a COVID-19 vaccine. The CDR3 region is CASSWSQGATDTQYF. Here the CDR3 DNA reads TGTGCCAGCAGTTGGTCGCAGGGGGCCACAGATACGCAGTATTTT.